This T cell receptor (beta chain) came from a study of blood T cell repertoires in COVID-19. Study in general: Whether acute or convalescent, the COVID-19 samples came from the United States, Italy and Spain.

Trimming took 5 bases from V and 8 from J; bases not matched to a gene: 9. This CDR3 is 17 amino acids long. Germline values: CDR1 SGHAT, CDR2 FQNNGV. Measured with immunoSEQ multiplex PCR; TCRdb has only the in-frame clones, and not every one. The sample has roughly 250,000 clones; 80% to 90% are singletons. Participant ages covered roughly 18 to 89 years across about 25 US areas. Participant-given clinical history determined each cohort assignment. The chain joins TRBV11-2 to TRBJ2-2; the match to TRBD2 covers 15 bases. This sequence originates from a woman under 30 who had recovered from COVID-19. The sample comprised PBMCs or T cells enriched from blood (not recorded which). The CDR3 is CASSDPGLAGGRGELFF. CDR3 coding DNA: TGTGCCAGCAGCGATCCGGGACTAGCGGGGGGTAGGGGGGAGCTGTTTTTT.